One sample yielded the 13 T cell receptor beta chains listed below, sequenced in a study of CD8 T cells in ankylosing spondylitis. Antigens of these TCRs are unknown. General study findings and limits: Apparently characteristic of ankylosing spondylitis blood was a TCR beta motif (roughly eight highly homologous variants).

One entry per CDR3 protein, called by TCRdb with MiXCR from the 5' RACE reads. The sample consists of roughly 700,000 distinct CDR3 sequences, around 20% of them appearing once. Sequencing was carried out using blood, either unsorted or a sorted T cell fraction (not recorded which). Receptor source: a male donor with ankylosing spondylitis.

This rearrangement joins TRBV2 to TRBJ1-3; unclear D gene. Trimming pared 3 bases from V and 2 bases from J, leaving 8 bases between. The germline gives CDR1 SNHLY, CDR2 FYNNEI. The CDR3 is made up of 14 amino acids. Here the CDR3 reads CASSELTTGNTIYF. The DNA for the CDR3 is TGTGCCAGCAGTGAGTTGACAACTGGAAACACCATATATTTT.

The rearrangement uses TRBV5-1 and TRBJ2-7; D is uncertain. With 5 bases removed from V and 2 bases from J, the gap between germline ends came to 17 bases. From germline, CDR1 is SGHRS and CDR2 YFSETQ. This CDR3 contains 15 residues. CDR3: CASRPVPTVTYEQYF. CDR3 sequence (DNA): TGCGCCAGCAGGCCCGTCCCCACAGTAACCTACGAGCAGTACTTC. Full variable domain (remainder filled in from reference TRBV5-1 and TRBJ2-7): KAGVTQTPRYLIKTRGQQVTLSCSPISGHRSVSWYQQTPGQGLQFLFEYFSETQRNKGNFPGRFSGRQFSNSRSEMNVSTLELGDSALYLCASRPVPTVTYEQYFGPGTRLTVT.

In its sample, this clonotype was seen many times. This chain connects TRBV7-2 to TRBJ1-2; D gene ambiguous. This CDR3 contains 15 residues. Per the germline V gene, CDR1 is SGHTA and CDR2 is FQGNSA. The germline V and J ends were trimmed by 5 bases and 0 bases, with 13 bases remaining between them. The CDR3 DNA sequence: TGTGCCAGCAGCCTAACCCGAGGGCCTAACTATGGCTACACCTTC. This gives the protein CASSLTRGPNYGYTF.

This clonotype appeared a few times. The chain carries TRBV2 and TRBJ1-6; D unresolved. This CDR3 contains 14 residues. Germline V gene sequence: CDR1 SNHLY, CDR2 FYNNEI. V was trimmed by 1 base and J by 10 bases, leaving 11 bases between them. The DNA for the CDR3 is TGTGCCAGCAGTGAAGACTCCGGATACTCACCCCTCCACTTT. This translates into CASSEDSGYSPLHF.

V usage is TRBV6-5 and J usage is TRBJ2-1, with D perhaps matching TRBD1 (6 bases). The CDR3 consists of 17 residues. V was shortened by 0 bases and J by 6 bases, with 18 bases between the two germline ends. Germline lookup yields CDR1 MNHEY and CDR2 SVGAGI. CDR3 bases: TGTGCCAGCAGTTACTCGTTTGCCGGACAGCTATTCAATGAGCAGTTCTTC. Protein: CASSYSFAGQLFNEQFF.

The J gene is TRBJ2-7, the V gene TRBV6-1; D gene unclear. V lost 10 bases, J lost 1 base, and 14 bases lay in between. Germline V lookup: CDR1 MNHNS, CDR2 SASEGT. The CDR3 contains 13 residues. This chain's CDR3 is CATSVHSSYEQYF. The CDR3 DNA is TGTGCCACCTCCGTTCACAGTTCCTACGAGCAGTACTTC.

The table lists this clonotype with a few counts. Here the CDR3 reads CSVDAGQSSYEQYF. In DNA form, the CDR3 reads TGCAGCGTTGACGCAGGGCAATCCTCCTACGAGCAGTACTTC. The chain joins TRBV29-1 to TRBJ2-7; D is perhaps TRBD1 (5 bases). The V gene lost 3 bases and the J gene lost 0 bases, with 12 bases spanning the gap. The length of the CDR3 is 14 residues. The germline gives CDR1 SQVTM, CDR2 ANQGSEA.

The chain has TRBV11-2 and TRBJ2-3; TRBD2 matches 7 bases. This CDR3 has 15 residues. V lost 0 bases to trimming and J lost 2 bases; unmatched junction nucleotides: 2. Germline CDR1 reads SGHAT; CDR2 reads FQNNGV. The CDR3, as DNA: TGTGCCAGCAGCTTAGATGGGACTAACACAGATACGCAGTATTTT. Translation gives CASSLDGTNTDTQYF.

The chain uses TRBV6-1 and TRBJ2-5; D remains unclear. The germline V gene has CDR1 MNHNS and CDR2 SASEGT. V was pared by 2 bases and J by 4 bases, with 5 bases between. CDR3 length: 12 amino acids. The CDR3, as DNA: TGTGCCAGCAGTGAAACTGTAGAGACCCAGTACTTC. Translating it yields CASSETVETQYF.

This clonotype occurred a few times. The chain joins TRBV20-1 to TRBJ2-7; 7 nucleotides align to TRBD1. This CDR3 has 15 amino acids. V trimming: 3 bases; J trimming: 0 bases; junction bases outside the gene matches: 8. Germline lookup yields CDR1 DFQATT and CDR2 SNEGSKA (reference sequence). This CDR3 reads CSARLRDRDSYEQYF. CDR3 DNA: TGCAGTGCTAGGCTCCGCGACAGGGACTCCTACGAGCAGTACTTC.

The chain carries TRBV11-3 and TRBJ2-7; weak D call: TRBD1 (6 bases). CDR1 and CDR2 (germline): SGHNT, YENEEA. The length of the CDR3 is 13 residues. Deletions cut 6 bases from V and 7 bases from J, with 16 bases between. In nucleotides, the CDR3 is TGTGCCAGCAGTAAGGGCAGGGGTAAAGAGCAGTACTTC. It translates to CASSKGRGKEQYF.

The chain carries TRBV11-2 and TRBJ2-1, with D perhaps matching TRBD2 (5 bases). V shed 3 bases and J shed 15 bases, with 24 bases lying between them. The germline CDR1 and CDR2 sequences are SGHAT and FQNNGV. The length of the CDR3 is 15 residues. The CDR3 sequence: CASSFGKGVRDARFF. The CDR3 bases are TGTGCCAGCAGCTTTGGGAAGGGAGTCCGGGATGCTCGGTTCTTC. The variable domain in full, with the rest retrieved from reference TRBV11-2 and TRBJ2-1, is EAGVAQSPRYKIIEKRQSVAFWCNPISGHATLYWYQQILGQGPKLLIQFQNNGVVDDSQLPKDRFSAERLKGVDSTLKIQPAKLEDSAVYLCASSFGKGVRDARFFGPGTRLTVL.

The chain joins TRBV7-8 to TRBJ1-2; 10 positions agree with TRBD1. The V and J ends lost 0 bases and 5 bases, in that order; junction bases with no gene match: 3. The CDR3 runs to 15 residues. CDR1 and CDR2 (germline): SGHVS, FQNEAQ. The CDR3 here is CASSLAEDRGYGYTF. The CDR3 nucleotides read TGTGCCAGCAGCTTAGCGGAGGACAGGGGGTATGGCTACACCTTC.